This T cell receptor beta chain was identified during a study of blood T cell repertoires in COVID-19 (dated by TCRdb to the early 2020s). General notes on the study: Samples covering the acute and convalescent phases of COVID-19 were provided by collaborators in the United States, Italy and Spain. The samples were drawn from the first 160 participants of the ongoing ImmuneRACE study and from some 1,300 subjects provided by 6 global collaborators. Where HLA class I and class II types were available, the types were taken from metadata supplied by the sample provider, not from assay-based typing. Subjects who had been exposed to COVID-19, were actively infected with it, or had recovered from it provided the deeply sampled blood TCRbeta repertoires that made up the dataset. Sample metadata almost always included a de-identified subject ID, COVID-19 status, age in years and sex. The repertoires were made available in a free public database intended to serve as a resource for research on the immune response to SARS-CoV-2. The prospective study material was composed of cDNA or gDNA derived from T cells, B-cell-depleted T cells, or PBMCs.

The investigation overall reported the following: Clinical and demographic metadata were provided uncurated, with the amount varying by source and participant.

CDR1 and CDR2 are drawn from the germline V gene (reference sequence): SEHNR, FQNEAQ. Trimming leaves V shorter by 1 base and J shorter by 9 bases, with the junction holding 0 bases beyond the gene matches. There are 13 amino acids in the CDR3, from cysteine to phenylalanine inclusive. Only the CDR3 part of the read is kept: 39 bases, read in frame from the first base. TCRbeta CDR3 regions were amplified from genomic DNA using the immunoSEQ Assay, a bias-controlled multiplex PCR. In the original analysis: The number of nucleated cells in each sample was estimated by amplification of reference gene primers within the assay. To quantify the absolute abundance of each unique TCRbeta CDR3 rearrangement, sequence reads were collapsed and filtered. For each sample, productive Simpson clonality was calculated as the square root of Simpson's diversity index across productive rearrangements. Drawn from immuneACCESS, this table holds only the in-frame rearrangements with V and J called that TCRdb kept. Clones are partly lost; checked studies trace under half to an unresolved V gene and leave the rest unexplained. The DNA gave D and trimming, while V, J and clone size come from that table. For this sample the table gives about 97,000 clones, of which about 86% were detected only once. Approximately 15% of the sample is in the top ten clones.

Concerning this clone itself: The specificity of this receptor is unknown. No base quality values were provided; no much bigger clone lies one nucleotide off.

The collaborating institutions used their own protocols to collect whole blood in K2EDTA tubes. For TCRbeta analysis, collaborator samples were shipped as frozen whole blood, as isolated PBMCs, or as DNA extracted from either sample type. In this chain, TRBV7-9 is recombined with TRBJ1-6, with 7 central nucleotides matching TRBD1. Sequences were obtained from peripheral blood. The origin of this receptor is a human donor in a cohort sampled during active COVID-19. CDR3 region: CASSLEGASPLHF. Here is the DNA: TGTGCCAGCAGCTTAGAGGGGGCTTCACCCCTCCACTTT.